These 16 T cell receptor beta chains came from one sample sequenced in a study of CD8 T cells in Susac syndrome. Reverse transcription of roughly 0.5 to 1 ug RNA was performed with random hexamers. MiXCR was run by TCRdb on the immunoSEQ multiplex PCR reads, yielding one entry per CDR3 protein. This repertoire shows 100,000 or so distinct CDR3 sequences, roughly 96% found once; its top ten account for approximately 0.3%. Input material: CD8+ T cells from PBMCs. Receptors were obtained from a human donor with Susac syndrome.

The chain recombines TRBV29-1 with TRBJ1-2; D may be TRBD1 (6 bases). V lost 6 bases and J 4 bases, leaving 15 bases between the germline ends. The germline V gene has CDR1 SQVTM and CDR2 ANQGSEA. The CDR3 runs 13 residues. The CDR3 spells CSVRTDYGYGYTF. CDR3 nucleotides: TGCAGCGTCCGGACAGACTATGGCTATGGCTACACCTTC.

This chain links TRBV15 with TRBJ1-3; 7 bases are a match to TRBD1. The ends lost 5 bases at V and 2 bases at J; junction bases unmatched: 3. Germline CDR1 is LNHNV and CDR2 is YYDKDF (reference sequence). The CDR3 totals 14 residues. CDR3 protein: CATSPDRAGNTIYF. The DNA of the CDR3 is TGTGCCACCAGCCCAGACAGGGCTGGAAACACCATATATTTT.

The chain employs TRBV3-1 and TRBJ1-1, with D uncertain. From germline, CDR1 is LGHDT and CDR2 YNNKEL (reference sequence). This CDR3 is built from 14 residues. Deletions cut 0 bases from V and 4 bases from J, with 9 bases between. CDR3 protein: CASSQDRTVTEAFF. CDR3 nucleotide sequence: TGTGCCAGCAGCCAAGACCGTACTGTCACTGAAGCTTTCTTT.

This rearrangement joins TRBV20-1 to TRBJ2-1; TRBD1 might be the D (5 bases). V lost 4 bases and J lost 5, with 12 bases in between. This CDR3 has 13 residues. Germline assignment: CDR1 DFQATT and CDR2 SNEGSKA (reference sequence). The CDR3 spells CSAINPGNNEQFF. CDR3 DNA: TGCAGTGCTATTAATCCAGGGAACAATGAGCAGTTCTTC.

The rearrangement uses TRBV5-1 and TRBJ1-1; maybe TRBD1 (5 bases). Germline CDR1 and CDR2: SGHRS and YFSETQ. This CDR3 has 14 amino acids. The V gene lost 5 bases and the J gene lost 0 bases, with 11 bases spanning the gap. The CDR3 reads CASSYRQMNTEAFF. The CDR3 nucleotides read TGCGCCAGCAGTTATCGACAGATGAACACTGAAGCTTTCTTT.

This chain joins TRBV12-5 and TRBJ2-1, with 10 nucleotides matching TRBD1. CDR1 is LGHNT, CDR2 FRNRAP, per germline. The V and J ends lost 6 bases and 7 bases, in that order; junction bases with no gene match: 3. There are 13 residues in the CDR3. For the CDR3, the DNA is TGTGCTAGTGGCCCGGGACAGGGGAATGAGCAGTTCTTC. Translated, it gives CASGPGQGNEQFF.

CDR3 in DNA: TGTGCCAGCAGTGGGGTGGGACGCGAGCAGTACTTC. Its protein product is CASSGVGREQYF. This chain joins TRBV27 and TRBJ2-7, with D tentatively TRBD1 or TRBD2 (5 bases each). V was pared by 5 bases and J by 6 bases, with 11 bases between. CDR3 size: 12 residues. Germline assignment: CDR1 MNHEY and CDR2 SMNVEV (reference sequence).

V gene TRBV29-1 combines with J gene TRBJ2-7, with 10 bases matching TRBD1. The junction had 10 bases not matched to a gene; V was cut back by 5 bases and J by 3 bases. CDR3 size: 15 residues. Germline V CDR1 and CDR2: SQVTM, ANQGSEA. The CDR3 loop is CSVRSGTGEVYEQYF. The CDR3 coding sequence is TGCAGCGTTAGGTCCGGGACAGGGGAGGTCTACGAGCAGTACTTC.

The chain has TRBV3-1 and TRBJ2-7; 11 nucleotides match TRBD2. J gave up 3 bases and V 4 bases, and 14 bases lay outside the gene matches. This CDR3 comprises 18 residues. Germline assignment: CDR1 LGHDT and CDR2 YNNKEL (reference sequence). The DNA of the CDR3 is TGTGCCAGCAGCCTTAGACTAGCGGGACAAATCCAAAGCTACGAGCAGTACTTC. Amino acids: CASSLRLAGQIQSYEQYF.

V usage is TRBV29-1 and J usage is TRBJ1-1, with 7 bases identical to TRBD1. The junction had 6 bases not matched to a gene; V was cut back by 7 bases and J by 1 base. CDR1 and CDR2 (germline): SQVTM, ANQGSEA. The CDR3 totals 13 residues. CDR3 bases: TGCAGCGCACTGACAGGGCGGAACACTGAAGCTTTCTTT. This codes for CSALTGRNTEAFF.

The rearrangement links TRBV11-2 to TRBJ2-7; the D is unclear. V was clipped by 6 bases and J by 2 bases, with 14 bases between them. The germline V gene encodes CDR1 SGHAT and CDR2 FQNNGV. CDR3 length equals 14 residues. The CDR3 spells CASSGLQHTYEQYF. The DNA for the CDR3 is TGTGCCAGCAGTGGATTGCAGCATACCTACGAGCAGTACTTC.

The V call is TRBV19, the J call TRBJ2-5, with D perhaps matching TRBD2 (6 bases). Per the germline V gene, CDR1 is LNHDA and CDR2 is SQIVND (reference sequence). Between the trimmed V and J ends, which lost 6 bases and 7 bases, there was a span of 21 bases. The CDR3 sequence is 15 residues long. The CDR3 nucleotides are TGTGCCAGTAGAGCCCGGGAGAGCCCTCCCCGGACCCAGTACTTC. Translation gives CASRARESPPRTQYF.

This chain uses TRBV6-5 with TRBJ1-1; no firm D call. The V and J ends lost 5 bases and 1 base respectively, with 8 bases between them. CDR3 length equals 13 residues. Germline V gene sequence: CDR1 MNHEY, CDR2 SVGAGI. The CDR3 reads CASSPGWNTEAFF. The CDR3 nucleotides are TGTGCCAGCAGTCCCGGATGGAACACTGAAGCTTTCTTT.

The CDR3 nucleotides read TGTGCCAGCAGTAGCGAGGGGGCATCGGGAACTGAAGCTTTCTTT. Amino acids: CASSSEGASGTEAFF. V is TRBV25-1 and J is TRBJ1-1; TRBD1 aligns across 7 bases. CDR1 and CDR2 (germline): MGHDK, SYGVNS. This CDR3 has 15 amino acids. With V trimmed by 5 bases and J by 5 bases, 11 bases remained unmatched.

The CDR3 here is CASSQVISVTNPYEQYF. In nucleotides, the CDR3 is TGTGCCAGCAGCCAAGTGATTAGCGTCACTAATCCCTACGAGCAGTACTTC. The chain recombines TRBV3-1 with TRBJ2-7; maybe TRBD2 (5 bases). V was cut by 1 base and J by 2 bases, with 18 bases left in between. Germline values: CDR1 LGHDT, CDR2 YNNKEL (reference sequence). The CDR3 spans 17 residues.

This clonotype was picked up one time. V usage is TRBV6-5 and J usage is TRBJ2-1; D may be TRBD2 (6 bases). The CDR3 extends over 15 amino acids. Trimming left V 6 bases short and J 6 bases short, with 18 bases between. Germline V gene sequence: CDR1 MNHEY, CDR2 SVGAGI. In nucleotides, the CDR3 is TGTGCCAGCAGCCCCAAGAGACTAGTACCCAATGAGCAGTTCTTC. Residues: CASSPKRLVPNEQFF.